This TCR beta chain stems from a study of T cells after yellow fever vaccination. The V end lost 3 bases, the J end lost 5 bases, and 9 bases lay between the germline ends. The CDR3 consists of 14 residues. Per the germline V gene, CDR1 is SGDLS and CDR2 is YYNGEE. Template-switching 5'RACE yielded the TCR cDNA; a universal primer site and UMIs were added in the process. In TCRdb, the 5' RACE reads were re-called with MiXCR into one record per CDR3 protein. The sample comprises 300,000 or so distinct CDR3 sequences, about 8.3% of which are singletons, and roughly a sixth rests with the top ten. This receptor was obtained from a man aged 18 to 30 who received the YFV17D yellow fever vaccine. The material sequenced was PBMCs, taken around 45 days after the first yellow fever vaccination. The chain uses TRBV9 and TRBJ1-6; D is unclear. The CDR3, as DNA: TGTGCCAGCAGCGAGGGATCCCATAATTCACCCCTCCACTTT. Translating it yields CASSEGSHNSPLHF. Filled out from reference TRBV9 and TRBJ1-6, the complete variable domain reads DSGVTQTPKHLITATGQRVTLRCSPRSGDLSVYWYQQSLDQGLQFLIQYYNGEERAKGNILERFSAQQFPDLHSELNLSSLELGDSALYFCASSEGSHNSPLHFGNGTRLTVT.